The 7 T cell receptor beta chains in this list originate from one sample, sequenced in a study of T-cell reconstitution after alpha-beta-depleted transplantation in children. This sample's TCRbeta library carried unique molecular identifier barcodes. Using its own MiXCR run on the PCR reads, TCRdb lists one record per CDR3 protein. The sample yields some 500,000 distinct CDR3 sequences, approximately 20% seen once. The specimen was PBMCs from the stem cell graft donor, collected from the stem cell graft. The receptor set was obtained from a human donor who donated a stem cell graft to a child with acute lymphoblastic leukemia.

This rearrangement joins TRBV20-1 to TRBJ1-1; the D gene is possibly TRBD1 (6 bases). This CDR3 comprises 14 residues. Trimming took off 0 bases at V and 3 bases at J, with 11 bases between the two ends. From germline, CDR1 is DFQATT and CDR2 SNEGSKA (reference sequence). CDR3 in DNA: TGCAGTGCTAGAGATCTGAGGACAGACACTGAAGCTTTCTTT. This translates into CSARDLRTDTEAFF.

This clonotype has only a few counts. This chain links TRBV20-1 with TRBJ2-2; weak D call: TRBD2 (6 bases). The CDR3 is 13 residues long. Trimming pared 5 bases from V and 2 bases from J, leaving 9 bases between. CDR1 is DFQATT, CDR2 SNEGSKA, per germline (reference sequence). The DNA for the CDR3 is TGCAGTGCTGGGGACTTTAACACCGGGGAGCTGTTTTTT. Translation: CSAGDFNTGELFF.

This clonotype was seen a few times. The chain carries TRBV6-1 and TRBJ1-1, with D tentatively TRBD1 (5 bases). The CDR3 is made up of 13 amino acids. Germline CDR1 MNHNS, CDR2 SASEGT. Trimming stripped 7 bases from V and 3 bases from J, with 12 bases between. CDR3 loop: CASKVGRDTEAFF. The CDR3 bases are TGTGCCAGCAAGGTAGGCAGGGACACTGAAGCTTTCTTT.

This chain links TRBV3-1 with TRBJ2-7; 9 bases are shared with TRBD2. The length of the CDR3 is 14 residues. The germline CDR1 and CDR2 sequences are LGHDT and YNNKEL (reference sequence). With 3 bases clipped from V and 1 base from J, the junction kept 1 base outside the gene matches. The CDR3 region is CASSQREGSYEQYF. Written as DNA, the CDR3 is TGTGCCAGCAGCCAGCGGGAGGGGTCCTACGAGCAGTACTTC.

The chain is built from TRBV15 and TRBJ2-3, with a weak D call TRBD1 (6 bases). Trimming removed 5 bases from V and 0 bases from J, with 12 bases in between. The CDR3 totals 15 residues. Germline CDR1 reads LNHNV; CDR2 reads YYDKDF (reference sequence). The CDR3 sequence is CATSGRGGSTDTQYF. The CDR3, as DNA: TGTGCCACCAGCGGACGAGGGGGTAGCACAGATACGCAGTATTTT.

This clonotype was seen more than once but under ten times. The chain links TRBV29-1 to TRBJ1-1; TRBD1 matches at 9 bases. The CDR3 extends over 12 amino acids. J was trimmed by 5 bases and V by 7 bases; bases with no gene match: 5. Germline V CDR1 and CDR2: SQVTM, ANQGSEA. The CDR3 DNA follows: TGCAGCGCACAGGGGGCGCGGACTGAAGCTTTCTTT. It translates to CSAQGARTEAFF.

This clonotype was found a few times. The gene calls are TRBV9 and TRBJ1-2, with TRBD1 matching 9 bases. The CDR3 consists of 15 residues. Germline CDR1 SGDLS, CDR2 YYNGEE. V shed 2 bases and J 2 bases; nucleotides not matched to a gene: 4. The DNA for the CDR3 is TGTGCCAGCAGCGTCGACAGGGGGACCAACTATGGCTACACCTTC. Residues: CASSVDRGTNYGYTF.